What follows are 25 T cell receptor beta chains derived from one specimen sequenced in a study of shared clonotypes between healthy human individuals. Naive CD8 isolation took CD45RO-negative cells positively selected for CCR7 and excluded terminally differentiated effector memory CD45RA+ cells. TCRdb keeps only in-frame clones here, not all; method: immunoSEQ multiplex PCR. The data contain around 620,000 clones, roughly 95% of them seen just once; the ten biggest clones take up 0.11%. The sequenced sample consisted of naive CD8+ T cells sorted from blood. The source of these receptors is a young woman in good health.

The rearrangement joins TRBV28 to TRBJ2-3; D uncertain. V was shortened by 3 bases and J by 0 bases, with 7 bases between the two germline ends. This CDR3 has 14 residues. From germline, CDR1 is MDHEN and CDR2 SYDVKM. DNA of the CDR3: TGTGCCAGCAGTTTGGCAACGAGCACAGATACGCAGTATTTT. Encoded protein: CASSLATSTDTQYF.

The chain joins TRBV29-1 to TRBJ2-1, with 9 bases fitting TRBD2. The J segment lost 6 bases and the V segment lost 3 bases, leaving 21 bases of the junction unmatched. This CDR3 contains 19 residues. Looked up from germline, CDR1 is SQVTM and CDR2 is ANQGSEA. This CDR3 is CSVDGGLSISGRRGNEQFF. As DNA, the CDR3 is TGCAGCGTTGATGGAGGGTTGTCGATTAGCGGGAGAAGGGGCAATGAGCAGTTCTTC.

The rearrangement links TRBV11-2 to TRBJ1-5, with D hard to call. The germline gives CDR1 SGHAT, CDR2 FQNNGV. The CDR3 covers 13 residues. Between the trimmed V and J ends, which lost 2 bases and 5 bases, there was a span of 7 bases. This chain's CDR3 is CASSLWEDQPQHF. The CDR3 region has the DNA TGTGCCAGCAGCTTATGGGAGGATCAGCCCCAGCATTTT.

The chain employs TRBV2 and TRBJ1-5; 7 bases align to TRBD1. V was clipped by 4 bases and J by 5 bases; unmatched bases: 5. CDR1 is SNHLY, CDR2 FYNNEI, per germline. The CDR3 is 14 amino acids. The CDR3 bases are TGTGCCAGCAGTGTGTCAGGGGGGCATCAGCCCCAGCATTTT. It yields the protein CASSVSGGHQPQHF.

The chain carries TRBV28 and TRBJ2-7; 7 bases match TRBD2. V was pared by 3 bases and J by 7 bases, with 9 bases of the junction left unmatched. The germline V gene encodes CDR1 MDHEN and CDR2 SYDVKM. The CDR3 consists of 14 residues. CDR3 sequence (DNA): TGTGCCAGCAGTTTCGTCGCGGGAGCTCAGGAGCAGTACTTC. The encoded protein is CASSFVAGAQEQYF.

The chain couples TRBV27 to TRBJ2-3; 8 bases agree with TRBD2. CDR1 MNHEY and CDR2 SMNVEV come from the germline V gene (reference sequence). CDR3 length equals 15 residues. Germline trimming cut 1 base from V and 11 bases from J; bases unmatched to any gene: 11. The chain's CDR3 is CASSLYSGSGKMQYF. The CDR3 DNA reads TGTGCCAGCAGTTTATATAGTGGTAGCGGGAAAATGCAGTATTTT.

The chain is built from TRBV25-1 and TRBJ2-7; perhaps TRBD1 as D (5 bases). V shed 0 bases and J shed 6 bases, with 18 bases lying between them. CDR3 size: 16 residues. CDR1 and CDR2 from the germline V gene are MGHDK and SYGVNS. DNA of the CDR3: TGTGCCAGCAGTGAATACCCTTTAGGGGTTCACGTCGAGCAGTACTTC. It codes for CASSEYPLGVHVEQYF.

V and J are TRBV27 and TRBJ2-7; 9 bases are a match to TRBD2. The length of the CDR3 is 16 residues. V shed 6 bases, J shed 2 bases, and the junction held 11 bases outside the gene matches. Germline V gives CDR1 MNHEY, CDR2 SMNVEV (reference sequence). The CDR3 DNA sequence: TGTGCCAGCAGCTCCTCCCGGGCTAGCGGGACCTACGAGCAGTACTTC. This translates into CASSSSRASGTYEQYF.

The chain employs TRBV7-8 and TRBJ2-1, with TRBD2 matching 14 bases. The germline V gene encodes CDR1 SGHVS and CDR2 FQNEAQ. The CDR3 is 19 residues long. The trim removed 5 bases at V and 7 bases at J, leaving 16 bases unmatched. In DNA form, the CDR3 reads TGTGCCAGCAGCACCAGACTAGCGGGAGGGCAGGGTATTTTGAATGAGCAGTTCTTC. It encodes CASSTRLAGGQGILNEQFF.

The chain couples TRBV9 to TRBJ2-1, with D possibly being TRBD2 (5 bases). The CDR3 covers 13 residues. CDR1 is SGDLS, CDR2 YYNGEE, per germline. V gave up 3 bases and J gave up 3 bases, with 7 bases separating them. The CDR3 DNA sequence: TGTGCCAGCAGCGATACTAGCTACAATGAGCAGTTCTTC. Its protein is CASSDTSYNEQFF.

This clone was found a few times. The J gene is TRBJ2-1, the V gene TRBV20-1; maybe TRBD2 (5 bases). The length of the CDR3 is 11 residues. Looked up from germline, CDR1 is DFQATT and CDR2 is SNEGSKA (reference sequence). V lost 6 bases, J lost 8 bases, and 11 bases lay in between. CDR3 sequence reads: CSARAAYEQFF. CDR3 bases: TGCAGTGCCCGAGCGGCTTATGAGCAGTTCTTC.

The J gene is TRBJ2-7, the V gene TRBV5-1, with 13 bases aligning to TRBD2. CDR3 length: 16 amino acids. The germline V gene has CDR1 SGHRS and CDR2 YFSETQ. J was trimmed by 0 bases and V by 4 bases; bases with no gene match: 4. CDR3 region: CASSPTSGRASYEQYF. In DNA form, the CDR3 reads TGCGCCAGCAGCCCAACTAGCGGGAGGGCCTCCTACGAGCAGTACTTC.

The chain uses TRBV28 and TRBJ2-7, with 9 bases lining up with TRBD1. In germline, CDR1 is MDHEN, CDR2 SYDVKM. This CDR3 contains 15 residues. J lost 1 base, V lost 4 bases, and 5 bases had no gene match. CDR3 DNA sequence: TGTGCCAGCAGTTCCTCCGGGACAGGGTCCTACGAGCAGTACTTC. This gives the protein CASSSSGTGSYEQYF.

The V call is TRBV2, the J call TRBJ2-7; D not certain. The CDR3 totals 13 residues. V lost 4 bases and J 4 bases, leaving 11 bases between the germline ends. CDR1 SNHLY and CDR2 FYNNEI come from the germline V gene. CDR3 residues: CASSGQAGYEQYF. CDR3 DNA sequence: TGTGCCAGCAGTGGGCAGGCAGGTTACGAGCAGTACTTC.

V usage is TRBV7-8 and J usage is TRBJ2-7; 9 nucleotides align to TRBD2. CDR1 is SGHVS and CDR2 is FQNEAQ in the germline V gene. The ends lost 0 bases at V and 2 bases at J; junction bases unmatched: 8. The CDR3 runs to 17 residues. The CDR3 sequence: CASSLALASGKPYEQYF. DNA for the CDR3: TGTGCCAGCAGCTTAGCGTTAGCTAGCGGGAAGCCCTACGAGCAGTACTTC.

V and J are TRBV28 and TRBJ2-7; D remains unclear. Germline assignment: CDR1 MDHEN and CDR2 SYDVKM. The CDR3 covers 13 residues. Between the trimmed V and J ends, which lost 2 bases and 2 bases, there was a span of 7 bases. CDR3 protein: CASSLQSTYEQYF. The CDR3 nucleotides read TGTGCCAGCAGTTTACAGTCTACCTACGAGCAGTACTTC.

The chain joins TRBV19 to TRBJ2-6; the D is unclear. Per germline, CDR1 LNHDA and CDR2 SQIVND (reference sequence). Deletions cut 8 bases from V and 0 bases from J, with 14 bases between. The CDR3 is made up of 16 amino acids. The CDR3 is CASSSILASGANVLTF. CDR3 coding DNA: TGTGCCAGTTCCTCTATTCTCGCCTCTGGGGCCAACGTCCTGACTTTC.

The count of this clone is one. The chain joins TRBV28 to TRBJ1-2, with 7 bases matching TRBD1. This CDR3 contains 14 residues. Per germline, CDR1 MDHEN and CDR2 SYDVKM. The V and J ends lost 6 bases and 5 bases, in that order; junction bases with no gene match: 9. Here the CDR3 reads CASSPPLTGYGYTF. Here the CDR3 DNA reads TGTGCCAGCAGCCCCCCCTTGACAGGGTATGGCTACACCTTC.

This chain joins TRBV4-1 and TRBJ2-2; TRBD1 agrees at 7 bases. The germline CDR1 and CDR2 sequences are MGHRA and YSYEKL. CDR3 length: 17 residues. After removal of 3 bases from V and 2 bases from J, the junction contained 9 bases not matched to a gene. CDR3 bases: TGCGCCAGCAGCCATACACCGGGACAGAAAAACACCGGGGAGCTGTTTTTT. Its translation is CASSHTPGQKNTGELFF.

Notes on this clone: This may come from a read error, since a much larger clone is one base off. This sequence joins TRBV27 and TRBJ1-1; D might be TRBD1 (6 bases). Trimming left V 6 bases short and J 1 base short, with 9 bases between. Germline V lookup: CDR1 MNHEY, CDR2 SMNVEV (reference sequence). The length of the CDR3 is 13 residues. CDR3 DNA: TGTGCCAGCAGCATAGGGGGGAACACTGAAGCTTTCTTT. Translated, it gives CASSIGGNTEAFF.

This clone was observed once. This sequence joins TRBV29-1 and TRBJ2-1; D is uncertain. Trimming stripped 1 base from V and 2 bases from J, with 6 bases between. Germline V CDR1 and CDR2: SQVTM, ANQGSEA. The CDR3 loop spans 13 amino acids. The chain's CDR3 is CSVEARTYNEQFF. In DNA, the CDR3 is TGCAGCGTTGAAGCACGAACCTACAATGAGCAGTTCTTC.

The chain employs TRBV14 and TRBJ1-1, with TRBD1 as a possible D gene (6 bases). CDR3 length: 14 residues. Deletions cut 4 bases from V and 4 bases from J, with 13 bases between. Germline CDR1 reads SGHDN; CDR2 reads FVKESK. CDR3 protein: CASSPTGSSTEAFF. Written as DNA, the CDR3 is TGTGCCAGCAGCCCTACAGGGTCGAGCACTGAAGCTTTCTTT.

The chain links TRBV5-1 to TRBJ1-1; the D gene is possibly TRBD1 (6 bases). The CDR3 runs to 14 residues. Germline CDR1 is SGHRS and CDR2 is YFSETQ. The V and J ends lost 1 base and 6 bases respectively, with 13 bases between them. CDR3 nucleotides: TGCGCCAGCAGCTTGACAGGGCCTATGTCTGAAGCTTTCTTT. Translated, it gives CASSLTGPMSEAFF.

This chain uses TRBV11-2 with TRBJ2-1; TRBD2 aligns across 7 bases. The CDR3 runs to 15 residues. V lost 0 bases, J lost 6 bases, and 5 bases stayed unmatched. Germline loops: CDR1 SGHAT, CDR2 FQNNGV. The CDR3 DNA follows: TGTGCCAGCAGCTTAGAGGCGGGAGTCATCAATGAGCAGTTCTTC. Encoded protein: CASSLEAGVINEQFF. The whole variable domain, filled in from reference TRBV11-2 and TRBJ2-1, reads EAGVAQSPRYKIIEKRQSVAFWCNPISGHATLYWYQQILGQGPKLLIQFQNNGVVDDSQLPKDRFSAERLKGVDSTLKIQPAKLEDSAVYLCASSLEAGVINEQFFGPGTRLTVL.

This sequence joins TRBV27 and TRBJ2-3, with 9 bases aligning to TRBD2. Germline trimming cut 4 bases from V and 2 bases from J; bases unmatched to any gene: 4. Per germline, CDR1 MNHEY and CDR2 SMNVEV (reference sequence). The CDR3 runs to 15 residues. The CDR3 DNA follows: TGTGCCAGCAGTTATGCTAGCGGGGTCACAGATACGCAGTATTTT. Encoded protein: CASSYASGVTDTQYF.